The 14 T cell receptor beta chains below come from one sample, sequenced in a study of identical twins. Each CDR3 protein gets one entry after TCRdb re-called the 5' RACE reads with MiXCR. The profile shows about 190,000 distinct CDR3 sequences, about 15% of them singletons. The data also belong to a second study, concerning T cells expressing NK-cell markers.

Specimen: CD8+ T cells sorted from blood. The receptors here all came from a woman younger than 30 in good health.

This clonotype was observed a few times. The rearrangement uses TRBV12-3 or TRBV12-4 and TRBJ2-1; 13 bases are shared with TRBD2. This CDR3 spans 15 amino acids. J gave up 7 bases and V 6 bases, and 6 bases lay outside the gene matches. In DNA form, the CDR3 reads TGTGCCAGCAGCCCAACTAGCGGGGGGGGGAATGAGCAGTTCTTC. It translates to CASSPTSGGGNEQFF.

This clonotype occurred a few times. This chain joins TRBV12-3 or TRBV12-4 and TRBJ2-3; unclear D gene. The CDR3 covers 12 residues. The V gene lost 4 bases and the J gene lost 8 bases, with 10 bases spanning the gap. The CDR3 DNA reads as TGTGCCAGCAGTTCCACCTCGGGTACGCAGTATTTT. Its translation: CASSSTSGTQYF.

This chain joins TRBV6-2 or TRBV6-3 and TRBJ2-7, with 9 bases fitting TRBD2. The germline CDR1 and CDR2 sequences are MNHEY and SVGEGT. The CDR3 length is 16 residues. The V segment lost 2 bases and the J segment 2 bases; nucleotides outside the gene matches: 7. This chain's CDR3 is CASSYRGSSGTYEQYF. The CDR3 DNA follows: TGTGCCAGCAGTTACAGGGGCTCTAGCGGGACCTACGAGCAGTACTTC.

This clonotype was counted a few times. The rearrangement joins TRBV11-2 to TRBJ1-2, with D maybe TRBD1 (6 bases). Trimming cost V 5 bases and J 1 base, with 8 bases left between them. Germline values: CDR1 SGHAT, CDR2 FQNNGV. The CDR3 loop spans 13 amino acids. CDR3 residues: CASSTGFNYGYTF. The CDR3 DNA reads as TGTGCCAGCAGCACAGGGTTTAACTATGGCTACACCTTC.

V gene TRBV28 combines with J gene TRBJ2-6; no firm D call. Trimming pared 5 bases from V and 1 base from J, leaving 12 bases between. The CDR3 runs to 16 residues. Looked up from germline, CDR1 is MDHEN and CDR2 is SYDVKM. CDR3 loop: CASSPRRGSGANVLTF. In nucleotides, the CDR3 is TGTGCCAGCAGTCCCCGGCGAGGTTCTGGGGCCAACGTCCTGACTTTC.

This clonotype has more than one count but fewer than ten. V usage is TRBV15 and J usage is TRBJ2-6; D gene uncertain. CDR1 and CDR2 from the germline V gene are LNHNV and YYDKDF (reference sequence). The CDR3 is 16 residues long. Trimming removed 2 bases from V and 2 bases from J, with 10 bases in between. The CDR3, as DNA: TGTGCCACCAGCAGAATGAGTCTAACTGGGGCCAACGTCCTGACTTTC. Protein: CATSRMSLTGANVLTF.

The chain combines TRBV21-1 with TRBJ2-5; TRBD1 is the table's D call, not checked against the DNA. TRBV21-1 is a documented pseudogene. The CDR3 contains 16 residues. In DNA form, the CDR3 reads TGTGCCGGCTCGCCCTTCGAGAACAGGGATTGTGAGACCCAGTACTTC. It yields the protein CAGSPFENRDCETQYF.

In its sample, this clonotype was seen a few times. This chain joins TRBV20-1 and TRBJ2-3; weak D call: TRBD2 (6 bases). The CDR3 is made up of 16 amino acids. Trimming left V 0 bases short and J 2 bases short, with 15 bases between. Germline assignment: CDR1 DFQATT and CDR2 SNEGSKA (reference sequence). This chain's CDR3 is CSAREGSGRSTDTQYF. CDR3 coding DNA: TGCAGTGCTAGAGAGGGAAGCGGGCGATCCACAGATACGCAGTATTTT.

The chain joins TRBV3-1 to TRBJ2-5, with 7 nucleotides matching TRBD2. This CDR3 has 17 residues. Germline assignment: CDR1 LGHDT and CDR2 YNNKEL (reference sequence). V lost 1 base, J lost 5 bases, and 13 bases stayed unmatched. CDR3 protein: CASSQVPPAGVGETQYF. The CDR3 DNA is TGTGCCAGCAGCCAAGTCCCCCCCGCGGGAGTAGGTGAGACCCAGTACTTC.

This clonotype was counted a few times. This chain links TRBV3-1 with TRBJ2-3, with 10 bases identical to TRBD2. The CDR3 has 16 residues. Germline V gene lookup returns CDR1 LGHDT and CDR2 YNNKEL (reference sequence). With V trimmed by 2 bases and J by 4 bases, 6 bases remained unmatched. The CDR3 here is CASSQKRGGRSDTQYF. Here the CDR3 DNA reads TGTGCCAGCAGCCAAAAGCGGGGGGGTCGATCAGATACGCAGTATTTT.

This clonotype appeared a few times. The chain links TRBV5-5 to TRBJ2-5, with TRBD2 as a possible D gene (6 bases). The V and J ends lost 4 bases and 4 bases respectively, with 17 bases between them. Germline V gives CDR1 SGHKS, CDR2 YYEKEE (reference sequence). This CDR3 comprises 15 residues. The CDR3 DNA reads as TGTGCCAGCAGCCCTCGGTTGGGGGGTCGAGAGACCCAGTACTTC. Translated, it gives CASSPRLGGRETQYF.

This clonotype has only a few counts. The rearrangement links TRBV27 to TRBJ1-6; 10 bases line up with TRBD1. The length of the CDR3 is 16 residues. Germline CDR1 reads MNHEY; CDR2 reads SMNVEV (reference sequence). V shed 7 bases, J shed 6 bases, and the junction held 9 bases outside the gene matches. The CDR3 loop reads CASTAAGTGVNSPLHF. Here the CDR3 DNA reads TGTGCCAGCACCGCCGCCGGGACAGGGGTTAATTCACCCCTCCACTTT.

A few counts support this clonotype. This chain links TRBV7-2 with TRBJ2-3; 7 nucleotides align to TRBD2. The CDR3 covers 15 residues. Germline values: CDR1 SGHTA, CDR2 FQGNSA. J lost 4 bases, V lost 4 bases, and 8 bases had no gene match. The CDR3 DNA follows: TGTGCCAGCAGCTATAGCGGGCGGTTGGCAGATACGCAGTATTTT. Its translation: CASSYSGRLADTQYF.

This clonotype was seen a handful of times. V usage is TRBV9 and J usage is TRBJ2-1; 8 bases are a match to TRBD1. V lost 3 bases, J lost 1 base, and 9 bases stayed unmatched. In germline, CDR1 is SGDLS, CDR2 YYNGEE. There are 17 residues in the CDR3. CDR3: CASSAPFRGQSYNEQFF. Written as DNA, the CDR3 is TGTGCCAGCAGCGCCCCATTCAGGGGGCAATCCTACAATGAGCAGTTCTTC.